These 13 T cell receptor beta chains originate from one sample sequenced in a study of cytomegalovirus exposure and HLA in healthy donors. PCR primers comprised 60 Vbeta and 13 Jbeta primers. The protocol was immunoSEQ multiplex PCR, while the TCRdb copy is restricted to in-frame clones and leaves out a portion. The table shows approximately 130,000 clones, with 70% to 90% occurring only once. The sample was PBMCs. These receptors were taken from a woman in her thirties or forties in good health and CMV-seropositive.

This clone came up a few times. The chain uses TRBV28 and TRBJ2-3, with D perhaps matching TRBD1 (6 bases). V was trimmed by 5 bases and J by 3 bases, leaving 15 bases between them. Germline assignment: CDR1 MDHEN and CDR2 SYDVKM. The CDR3 consists of 15 residues. CDR3 sequence reads: CASSPPTGLTDTQYF. The CDR3 DNA follows: TGTGCCAGCAGTCCCCCTACAGGGCTGACAGATACGCAGTATTTT.

J is TRBJ1-4 and V is TRBV10-3; D call uncertain. V lost 3 bases, J lost 3 bases, and 5 bases lay in between. Germline loops: CDR1 ENHRY, CDR2 SYGVKD. The CDR3 has 13 residues. The CDR3 nucleotides are TGTGCCATCAGTGACAGCGCTAATGAAAAACTGTTTTTT. This sequence encodes CAISDSANEKLFF.

The V gene is TRBV30, the J gene TRBJ1-5, with D perhaps TRBD1 (5 bases). Germline CDR1 reads GTSNPN; CDR2 reads SVGIG (reference sequence). CDR3 length: 12 residues. V lost 3 bases to trimming and J lost 9 bases, with 12 bases between them. This chain's CDR3 is CAWSAGGGPQHF. The CDR3 region has the DNA TGTGCCTGGAGCGCTGGGGGAGGGCCCCAGCATTTT.

The chain links TRBV5-4 to TRBJ1-5; 8 bases line up with TRBD1. In germline, CDR1 is SGHNT, CDR2 YYREEE (reference sequence). V was pared by 3 bases and J by 1 base, with 3 bases of the junction left unmatched. The CDR3 is made up of 15 amino acids. The CDR3 loop reads CASSSGQESNQPQHF. The CDR3, as DNA: TGTGCCAGCAGCTCGGGACAGGAAAGCAATCAGCCCCAGCATTTT. Combining the CDR3 with reference TRBV5-4 and TRBJ1-5 gives the whole variable domain ETGVTQSPTHLIKTRGQQVTLRCSSQSGHNTVSWYQQALGQGPQFIFQYYREEENGRGNFPPRFSGLQFPNYSSELNVNALELDDSALYLCASSSGQESNQPQHFGDGTRLSIL.

This chain links TRBV6-5 with TRBJ2-3; 10 nucleotides agree with TRBD1. The CDR3 has 15 residues. Per the germline V gene, CDR1 is MNHEY and CDR2 is SVGAGI. The V and J ends lost 5 bases and 6 bases, in that order; junction bases with no gene match: 8. The CDR3 spells CASSTPGQGSDTQYF. Here the CDR3 DNA reads TGTGCCAGCAGTACGCCGGGACAGGGGTCTGATACGCAGTATTTT.

The chain combines TRBV5-5 with TRBJ2-1; TRBD2 matches at 10 bases. CDR3 length: 16 amino acids. Germline CDR1 and CDR2: SGHKS and YYEKEE (reference sequence). The V segment lost 2 bases and the J segment 9 bases; nucleotides outside the gene matches: 11. The CDR3 loop reads CASSLDQRGGSGEQFF. CDR3 DNA: TGTGCCAGCAGCTTAGATCAGCGGGGGGGCTCCGGTGAGCAGTTCTTC.

J is TRBJ2-1 and V is TRBV11-3; the match to TRBD2 covers 7 bases. The V and J ends lost 5 bases and 5 bases, in that order; junction bases with no gene match: 12. This CDR3 region has 16 residues. CDR1 SGHNT and CDR2 YENEEA come from the germline V gene. The CDR3 DNA reads TGTGCCAGCAGCCCTAGACCGGGGGGACTTCACAATGAGCAGTTCTTC. Its translation: CASSPRPGGLHNEQFF.

V usage is TRBV29-1 and J usage is TRBJ1-1; D is undetermined. The CDR3 is made up of 9 amino acids. Trimming took 3 bases from V and 8 from J, leaving 4 bases between them. Germline V gene sequence: CDR1 SQVTM, CDR2 ANQGSEA. For the CDR3, the DNA is TGCAGCGTTGAGCAGGAAGCTTTCTTT. Its protein product is CSVEQEAFF.

The rearrangement uses TRBV4-3 and TRBJ1-5; no firm D call. This CDR3 region has 13 residues. Germline V lookup: CDR1 LGHNA, CDR2 YSLEER. V shed 0 bases and J shed 7 bases, with 7 bases lying between them. The CDR3 DNA follows: TGCGCCAGCAGCCAAGATGGCATACAGCCCCAGCATTTT. Translated, it gives CASSQDGIQPQHF.

This chain uses TRBV2 with TRBJ2-2; 8 bases align to TRBD1. The germline CDR1 and CDR2 sequences are SNHLY and FYNNEI. The CDR3 runs to 15 residues. The J segment lost 3 bases and the V segment lost 6 bases, leaving 6 bases of the junction unmatched. The CDR3 DNA sequence: TGTGCCAGCAGGCGACAGGGGATGGACACCGGGGAGCTGTTTTTT. It translates to CASRRQGMDTGELFF.

The V and J genes are TRBV29-1 and TRBJ2-1; 12 bases are shared with TRBD2. With 6 bases clipped from V and 3 bases from J, the junction kept 12 bases outside the gene matches. The CDR3 loop spans 17 amino acids. Germline-derived CDR1 and CDR2 are SQVTM and ANQGSEA. CDR3 residues: CSVLIRLAGVVYNEQFF. The CDR3 DNA reads TGCAGCGTCCTCATTAGACTAGCGGGAGTGGTCTACAATGAGCAGTTCTTC.

The chain employs TRBV27 and TRBJ2-7, with D possibly TRBD2 on 5 matching bases. The CDR3 runs to 14 residues. CDR1 and CDR2 (germline): MNHEY, SMNVEV (reference sequence). V lost 3 bases and J 0 bases, leaving 9 bases between the germline ends. The CDR3 region has the DNA TGTGCCAGCAGTTTTCCGGGGAGCTCCTACGAGCAGTACTTC. As protein: CASSFPGSSYEQYF.

The chain recombines TRBV28 with TRBJ2-5; TRBD1 is a possible D gene (6 bases). The CDR3 extends over 17 amino acids. Germline CDR1 and CDR2: MDHEN and SYDVKM. The V end lost 3 bases, the J end lost 1 base, and 18 bases lay between the germline ends. CDR3 region: CASSFLRAGVFQETQYF. CDR3 DNA: TGTGCCAGCAGTTTTCTGCGAGCAGGGGTCTTCCAAGAGACCCAGTACTTC.